These 27 T cell receptor beta chains share one sample of origin, sequenced in a study of metastatic and nonmetastatic thyroid tumors. TCRdb ran MiXCR on the PCR reads. This table holds fewer than 40,000 clones, roughly 15% found once. The entire patient cohort was treatment-naive prior to thyroid surgery. The specimen sequenced was blood. The receptors were sampled from a male donor with papillary thyroid cancer or a benign thyroid nodule (not recorded which). Some clones in this sample may be carry-over from other donors' samples.

This clone has at least ten counts. The V call is TRBV25-1, the J call TRBJ2-2; 7 bases match TRBD1. The CDR3 is 17 amino acids. Trimming removed 2 bases from V and 4 bases from J; junction bases left unmatched: 10. CDR1 and CDR2 from the germline V gene are MGHDK and SYGVNS. As DNA, the CDR3 is TGTGCCAGCAGTGAAACCGGGACAGTGAAAATCACCGGGGAGCTGTTTTTT. Protein sequence: CASSETGTVKITGELFF.

This chain connects TRBV18 to TRBJ2-7; 11 positions agree with TRBD1. The CDR3 length is 15 residues. Looked up from germline, CDR1 is KGHSH and CDR2 is LQKENI. V shed 6 bases and J 3 bases; nucleotides not matched to a gene: 7. CDR3 coding DNA: TGTGCCAGCTCCCAGGGACAGGGGGGGTACTACGAGCAGTACTTC. It codes for CASSQGQGGYYEQYF.

This clone occurred many times. The chain combines TRBV3-1 with TRBJ2-7; no definite D call. Germline CDR1 and CDR2: LGHDT and YNNKEL (reference sequence). The V gene lost 1 base and the J gene lost 3 bases, with 10 bases spanning the gap. The CDR3 contains 14 residues. CDR3 protein: CASSQGQSYYEQYF. CDR3 DNA: TGTGCCAGCAGCCAAGGGCAGAGCTACTACGAGCAGTACTTC.

There are a few counts of this clone. The genes are TRBV27 and TRBJ2-2, with 8 bases fitting TRBD1. Germline V CDR1 and CDR2: MNHEY, SMNVEV (reference sequence). The length of the CDR3 is 14 residues. V lost 5 bases to trimming and J lost 5 bases; unmatched junction nucleotides: 4. This chain's CDR3 is CASSVYRGTGELFF. The CDR3 coding sequence is TGTGCCAGCAGTGTATACAGGGGGACCGGGGAGCTGTTTTTT.

At least ten counts were recorded for this clone. The gene calls are TRBV12-3 or TRBV12-4 and TRBJ2-1; D call uncertain. With 3 bases removed from V and 10 bases from J, the gap between germline ends came to 10 bases. The CDR3 totals 12 residues. The CDR3 here is CASSFRLPEQFF. In DNA, the CDR3 is TGTGCCAGCAGTTTCCGTCTACCCGAGCAGTTCTTC.

This clone was found a few times. The chain employs TRBV7-6 and TRBJ1-1; possible D gene TRBD1, 6 bases. Per germline, CDR1 SGHVS and CDR2 FNYEAQ. The V and J ends lost 5 bases and 2 bases respectively, with 18 bases between them. This CDR3 has 16 amino acids. The CDR3 DNA sequence: TGTGCCAGCAGCCCCGGGGGGGGGCGATATAACACTGAAGCTTTCTTT. The encoded protein is CASSPGGGRYNTEAFF.

The table lists this clone with many counts. This chain links TRBV12-3 or TRBV12-4 with TRBJ2-3, with 11 bases aligning to TRBD2. The CDR3 extends over 17 amino acids. Trimming at V came to 5 bases and at J to 0 bases, leaving 7 bases not matched to a gene. Here the CDR3 DNA reads TGTGCCAGCAGTGCCCCTAGCGGGGGGCCTAGCACAGATACGCAGTATTTT. Protein product: CASSAPSGGPSTDTQYF.

This clone was observed at least ten times. The chain employs TRBV7-6 and TRBJ1-5; tentatively, D is TRBD1 (5 bases). Trimming cost V 1 base and J 1 base, with 11 bases left between them. The germline V gene encodes CDR1 SGHVS and CDR2 FNYEAQ. This CDR3 has 16 amino acids. CDR3 DNA: TGTGCCAGCAGCTTAGGCCCAGGGTGGAGCAATCAGCCCCAGCATTTT. Its protein product is CASSLGPGWSNQPQHF.

The chain joins TRBV20-1 to TRBJ2-7, with D possibly being TRBD1 or TRBD2 (5 bases each). The CDR3 consists of 14 residues. Germline V lookup: CDR1 DFQATT, CDR2 SNEGSKA (reference sequence). Deletions cut 5 bases from V and 4 bases from J, with 18 bases between. As DNA, the CDR3 is TGCAGTGCTGGGGGTGGGCAGGTTGGGTACGAGCAGTACTTC. Translated: CSAGGGQVGYEQYF.

The chain carries TRBV28 and TRBJ2-3, with 9 bases identical to TRBD2. The CDR3 has 15 residues. The V and J ends lost 2 bases and 3 bases, in that order; junction bases with no gene match: 3. The germline CDR1 and CDR2 sequences are MDHEN and SYDVKM. The CDR3 loop is CASSLAGGGTDTQYF. The DNA for the CDR3 is TGTGCCAGCAGTTTAGCGGGAGGGGGAACAGATACGCAGTATTTT.

This clone is classed as medium-sized (0.01 to 0.1%). The chain joins TRBV9 to TRBJ2-2; no clear D gene. The V gene's germline CDR1 is SGDLS and CDR2 YYNGEE. The V gene lost 0 bases and the J gene lost 7 bases, with 7 bases spanning the gap. The CDR3 runs to 13 residues. CDR3 coding DNA: TGTGCCAGCAGCGTAGACTTTGGCGGGGAGCTGTTTTTT. Its translation is CASSVDFGGELFF. Full variable domain (missing parts from reference TRBV9 and TRBJ2-2): DSGVTQTPKHLITATGQRVTLRCSPRSGDLSVYWYQQSLDQGLQFLIQYYNGEERAKGNILERFSAQQFPDLHSELNLSSLELGDSALYFCASSVDFGGELFFGEGSRLTVL.

This clone has at least ten counts. The V call is TRBV6-2 or TRBV6-3, the J call TRBJ1-2, with D uncertain. Per germline, CDR1 MNHEY and CDR2 SVGEGT. This CDR3 comprises 12 residues. Trimming pared 2 bases from V and 4 bases from J, leaving 5 bases between. CDR3 DNA: TGTGCCAGCAGTTACGGAGTCTATGGCTACACCTTC. Amino acid sequence: CASSYGVYGYTF.

This clone was counted ten times or more. The rearrangement links TRBV4-1 to TRBJ2-4; TRBD1 matches 8 bases. Trimming removed 5 bases from V and 8 bases from J; junction bases left unmatched: 14. The CDR3 totals 16 residues. Germline CDR1 is MGHRA and CDR2 is YSYEKL. The CDR3 DNA reads TGCGCCAGCAGCACGGTTGGGGCAGGGGGCATGGACATTCAGTACTTC. Encoded protein: CASSTVGAGGMDIQYF.

This clone was seen a few times. The chain recombines TRBV10-1 with TRBJ2-7, with 9 bases aligning to TRBD1. The ends lost 7 bases at V and 6 bases at J; junction bases unmatched: 10. The CDR3 runs to 14 residues. Germline CDR1 reads WNHNN; CDR2 reads SYGVQD (reference sequence). The CDR3 spells CASIPVTGGGEQYF. The CDR3 DNA sequence: TGCGCCAGCATCCCCGTGACAGGGGGAGGCGAGCAGTACTTC.

This chain connects TRBV7-8 to TRBJ2-7; 10 bases match TRBD1. V dropped 0 bases and J dropped 3; count of bases not matched to a gene: 5. The CDR3 has 16 residues. In germline, CDR1 is SGHVS, CDR2 FQNEAQ. In nucleotides, the CDR3 is TGTGCCAGCAGCTTAGCGGGGGGGACAGGGGTCTACGAGCAGTACTTC. Encoded protein: CASSLAGGTGVYEQYF.

This clone was recorded many times. The chain recombines TRBV12-3 or TRBV12-4 with TRBJ2-1; TRBD1 agrees at 10 bases. Trimming removed 5 bases from V and 5 bases from J; junction bases left unmatched: 6. The CDR3 length is 15 residues. CDR3 nucleotides: TGTGCCAGCAGTAGGGGACAGGGGAGAGACAATGAGCAGTTCTTC. Encoded protein: CASSRGQGRDNEQFF.

This clone was recorded a few times. The chain is built from TRBV28 and TRBJ1-6; a weak D match, TRBD1 (5 bases). The germline V and J ends were trimmed by 10 bases and 6 bases, with 10 bases remaining between them. The germline V gene has CDR1 MDHEN and CDR2 SYDVKM. The CDR3 sequence is 12 residues long. The CDR3 coding sequence is TGTGCCATCCTCGGGGGTAATTCACCCCTCCACTTT. It specifies CAILGGNSPLHF.

This clone has at least ten counts. J is TRBJ2-1 and V is TRBV19; D gene ambiguous. From germline, CDR1 is LNHDA and CDR2 SQIVND (reference sequence). This CDR3 contains 11 residues. V shed 4 bases and J shed 6 bases, with 4 bases lying between them. For the CDR3, the DNA is TGTGCCAGTAGTAGGGGCAATGAGCAGTTCTTC. Amino acid sequence: CASSRGNEQFF.

This clone was observed at least ten times. The chain uses TRBV10-3 and TRBJ2-7; 8 nucleotides agree with TRBD2. V shed 5 bases and J 4 bases; nucleotides not matched to a gene: 13. Germline-derived CDR1 and CDR2 are ENHRY and SYGVKD. The CDR3 consists of 16 residues. The DNA of the CDR3 is TGTGCCATCAGTCAGGTCAGCGGGAGTACCTCGTACGAGCAGTACTTC. Its protein product is CAISQVSGSTSYEQYF.

This clone was recorded many times. The chain links TRBV6-5 to TRBJ1-1; weak D call: TRBD1 (5 bases). The V gene's germline CDR1 is MNHEY and CDR2 SVGAGI. Deletions cut 1 base from V and 1 base from J, with 13 bases between. The CDR3 loop spans 16 amino acids. CDR3 protein: CASSYYWDGGNTEAFF. The CDR3 nucleotides are TGTGCCAGCAGTTACTACTGGGACGGCGGGAACACTGAAGCTTTCTTT.

This clone was counted at least ten times. CDR3 in amino acids: CASSATEAGGFEEQFF. The CDR3 region has the DNA TGTGCCAGCAGCGCCACCGAGGCAGGGGGCTTCGAGGAGCAGTTCTTC. The rearrangement joins TRBV9 to TRBJ2-1, with 8 bases aligning to TRBD1. The CDR3 is 16 residues long. Trimming took 3 bases from V and 10 from J; bases not matched to a gene: 15. Germline V gene lookup returns CDR1 SGDLS and CDR2 YYNGEE.

This clone was picked up a small number of times. The V and J genes are TRBV6-2 or TRBV6-3 and TRBJ2-7; 13 positions match TRBD2. The CDR3 sequence is 17 residues long. Germline CDR1 and CDR2: MNHEY and SVGEGT. The V segment lost 7 bases and the J segment 5 bases; nucleotides outside the gene matches: 14. This CDR3 reads CASIPLGLAGATDEQYF. The CDR3 coding sequence is TGTGCCAGCATCCCCCTCGGACTAGCGGGAGCAACGGACGAGCAGTACTTC.

This clone was observed many times. DNA for the CDR3: TGTGCCAGCATCAGAGCGGGGGGGTCAGATACGCAGTATTTT. Translation: CASIRAGGSDTQYF. The chain couples TRBV6-1 to TRBJ2-3; 10 bases agree with TRBD2. V lost 7 bases and J lost 4; bases outside the gene matches: 5. The CDR3 length is 14 residues. Germline V gives CDR1 MNHNS, CDR2 SASEGT.

This sequence joins TRBV28 and TRBJ2-7; 10 bases are shared with TRBD1. V lost 5 bases, J lost 2 bases, and 3 bases stayed unmatched. The germline V gene encodes CDR1 MDHEN and CDR2 SYDVKM. This CDR3 is built from 14 residues. The CDR3 sequence: CASSRTGGTYEQYF. The DNA for the CDR3 is TGTGCCAGCAGTCGGACAGGGGGGACCTACGAGCAGTACTTC.

With regard to this clone: This clone may be a read error of a much larger clone one base away. Other DNA sequences in the sample encode the same CDR3. J is TRBJ2-1 and V is TRBV5-6; 7 bases fit TRBD2. Per germline, CDR1 SGHDT and CDR2 YYEEEE. The CDR3 length is 18 residues. This CDR3 is CASSSGGAVDYKNTEQFF. The CDR3 DNA reads TGTGCCAGCAGCTCGGGGGGAGCAGTCGATTATAAAAACACGGAGCAGTTTTTC.

This rearrangement joins TRBV11-3 to TRBJ2-5; D is possibly TRBD1 (5 bases). Trimming removed 7 bases at V and 2 bases at J, with 17 bases between. The CDR3 runs 15 residues. The germline V gene encodes CDR1 SGHNT and CDR2 YENEEA. The CDR3 nucleotides are TGTGCCAGCATTTCCCCCGGACAAGCTCAAGAGACCCAGTACTTC. It encodes CASISPGQAQETQYF.

Of note for this clone: With a much larger clone just one base away, this may be a read error. In this CDR3 the conserved last residue, phenylalanine or tryptophan, is missing, so a read error is likely. J is TRBJ2-5 and V is TRBV18; D is unresolved. Germline CDR1 KGHSH, CDR2 LQKENI. The CDR3 is 13 amino acids. Trimming left V 4 bases short and J 3 bases short, with 9 bases between. CDR3 region: CASSRSREETQYL. The CDR3 coding sequence is TGTGCCAGCTCACGAAGCCGAGAAGAGACCCAGTACCTC.